These 6 T cell receptor beta chains were sequenced from one sample in a study of blood T cell repertoires in COVID-19. TCRdb's table, derived via immunoSEQ multiplex PCR, lists solely in-frame clones and lacks some. Of roughly 110,000 clones listed, roughly four fifths are singletons. Sequences were obtained from peripheral blood. The source is an elderly man with COVID-19, enrolled during active disease.

This clone came up once. V is TRBV20-1 and J is TRBJ1-5; tentative D call: TRBD1 (6 bases). Looked up from germline, CDR1 is DFQATT and CDR2 is SNEGSKA (reference sequence). CDR3 size: 14 residues. V was pared by 3 bases and J by 3 bases, with 12 bases between. CDR3: CSASSDRPNQPQHF. In DNA form, the CDR3 reads TGCAGTGCTAGTTCCGACAGGCCCAATCAGCCCCAGCATTTT.

In nucleotides, the CDR3 is TGTGCCAGCAGCCCACCGGCGGAACGGAAGAACACTGAAGCTTTCTTT. This gives the protein CASSPPAERKNTEAFF. The V call is TRBV7-8, the J call TRBJ1-1; no clear D. V lost 5 bases to trimming and J lost 1 base, with 17 bases between them. The germline CDR1 and CDR2 sequences are SGHVS and FQNEAQ. This CDR3 spans 16 amino acids.

V gene TRBV19 combines with J gene TRBJ1-1; perhaps TRBD1 as D (5 bases). V dropped 4 bases and J dropped 6 bases, with 18 bases sitting between them. The CDR3 loop spans 15 amino acids. CDR1 is LNHDA and CDR2 is SQIVND in the germline V gene (reference sequence). The CDR3 region has the DNA TGTGCCAGTAGTAGCTATATGCCGGGGGTTGCTGAAGCTTTCTTT. It is translated as CASSSYMPGVAEAFF.

The CDR3 DNA reads TGCGCCAGCAGTCAATCGAAGGTCAGGGGAAGAAATCAGCCCCAGCATTTT. Amino acid sequence: CASSQSKVRGRNQPQHF. The rearrangement uses TRBV23-1 and TRBJ1-5, with D possibly being TRBD1 (6 bases). TRBV23-1 is classed as an ORF, of uncertain function. V was trimmed by 0 bases and J by 4 bases, leaving 16 bases between them. This CDR3 has 17 residues.

On this clone: The identical CDR3 is also encoded by other nucleotide sequences in the sample. The rearrangement joins TRBV28 to TRBJ2-1; tentatively, D is TRBD1 (5 bases). CDR1 is MDHEN and CDR2 is SYDVKM in the germline V gene. CDR3 length: 12 amino acids. V lost 2 bases to trimming and J lost 8 bases, with 7 bases between them. DNA of the CDR3: TGTGCCAGCAGTTTACAGGGCGATGAGCAGTTCTTC. Amino acid sequence: CASSLQGDEQFF.

The chain combines TRBV18 with TRBJ1-6; TRBD1 might be the D (5 bases). The CDR3 is 15 residues long. Germline lookup yields CDR1 KGHSH and CDR2 LQKENI. Deletions cut 1 base from V and 7 bases from J, with 11 bases between. CDR3 sequence reads: CASSPLGTRNSPLHF. CDR3 DNA sequence: TGTGCCAGCTCACCACTGGGGACTCGGAATTCACCCCTCCACTTT.